This T cell receptor (beta chain) was recovered during a study of T cell responses to AZD1222 COVID-19 vaccine. Some clones are missing from TCRdb's copy, which holds only in-frame ones; the method was immunoSEQ multiplex PCR. In the table there are about 170,000 clones, around nine tenths of which are singletons. General observations from the study: Of the AZD1222 recipients, only five to seven were seropositive at baseline. Regions 160-218 and 743-854 held dominance among vaccine-associated CD4 TCRs, which spanned spike. White British donors predominated, females outnumbered males, and clonal diversity was possibly underestimated.

This clone was seen once. Its antigen remains unidentified. Germline values: CDR1 SGHDT, CDR2 YYEEEE. V was pared by 3 bases and J by 6 bases, with 7 bases between. The CDR3 runs 11 residues. This specimen was peripheral blood, taken 28 days after the second AZD1222 dose. The genes are TRBV5-6 and TRBJ2-7, with D perhaps given as TRBD1 or TRBD2 (5 bases each). This sequence originates from an adult who received the AZD1222 COVID-19 vaccine. CDR3 sequence reads: CASSWDGEQYF. CDR3 DNA sequence: TGTGCCAGCAGCTGGGACGGCGAGCAGTACTTC.